This TCR beta chain was recorded in a study of OX40 agonist ivuxolimab in advanced cancers. Looking at the study overall: Patients were dosed intravenously with ivuxolimab at 0.01 to 10 mg/kg every 2 weeks. The dose-escalation cohort was about 80% male, with a mean age of 60 years, ranging about 23 to 79.

This clone was found once. This table comes from immunoSEQ multiplex PCR, and its TCRdb copy is limited to in-frame clones, with some not included. Of 71,000 or so clones in the sample, roughly nine tenths were seen once. Germline lookup yields CDR1 SQVTM and CDR2 ANQGSEA. The CDR3 is made up of 13 amino acids. With 5 bases clipped from V and 2 bases from J, the junction kept 3 bases outside the gene matches. V usage is TRBV29-1 and J usage is TRBJ2-7; TRBD2 matches 10 bases. Material: CD4+ or CD8+ T cells sorted from blood, obtained in a trial of the OX40 agonist ivuxolimab. This clonotype originated in an adult with an advanced solid tumor such as melanoma, head and neck, liver or kidney cancer. The CDR3 reads CSVRLAGTYEQYF. The CDR3 bases are TGCAGCGTTCGACTAGCGGGCACCTACGAGCAGTACTTC.